These 13 T cell receptor beta chains were sequenced from one sample in a study of blood T cell repertoires in COVID-19. TCRdb's table, derived via immunoSEQ multiplex PCR, lists solely in-frame clones and lacks some. This sample carries about 190,000 clones, more than 80% of them seen once, and the ten largest clones take roughly 0.56%. Sequenced: peripheral blood. These receptors were obtained from a man in his fifties or sixties with acute or convalescent COVID-19.

The genes are TRBV5-1 and TRBJ2-1; possible D gene TRBD1, 5 bases. Germline CDR1 and CDR2: SGHRS and YFSETQ. CDR3 length: 14 residues. V lost 5 bases to trimming and J lost 2 bases, with 11 bases between them. The CDR3 DNA is TGCGCCAGCAGAGCAGGGATCGCCTACAATGAGCAGTTCTTC. It specifies CASRAGIAYNEQFF. Combining the CDR3 with reference TRBV5-1 and TRBJ2-1 gives the whole variable domain KAGVTQTPRYLIKTRGQQVTLSCSPISGHRSVSWYQQTPGQGLQFLFEYFSETQRNKGNFPGRFSGRQFSNSRSEMNVSTLELGDSALYLCASRAGIAYNEQFFGPGTRLTVL.

The sample holds a few counts of this clone. This chain uses TRBV6-5 with TRBJ2-7; TRBD2 matches at 8 bases. J lost 4 bases, V lost 7 bases, and 3 bases had no gene match. CDR3 length: 12 amino acids. Germline loops: CDR1 MNHEY, CDR2 SVGAGI. CDR3 in amino acids: CASIKREYEQYF. The CDR3 DNA follows: TGTGCCAGCATAAAGCGGGAGTACGAGCAGTACTTC.

A few counts support this clone. The chain joins TRBV18 to TRBJ2-2, with TRBD2 as a possible D gene (5 bases). V was trimmed by 3 bases and J by 5 bases, leaving 13 bases between them. The CDR3 sequence is 15 residues long. Germline assignment: CDR1 KGHSH and CDR2 LQKENI. CDR3: CASSPGVGRTGELFF. The CDR3 DNA follows: TGTGCCAGCTCACCGGGAGTCGGTCGGACCGGGGAGCTGTTTTTT.

The genes are TRBV28 and TRBJ1-1; a weak D match, TRBD1 (6 bases). V was shortened by 4 bases and J by 0 bases, with 9 bases between the two germline ends. This CDR3 has 14 amino acids. Germline-derived CDR1 and CDR2 are MDHEN and SYDVKM. The DNA of the CDR3 is TGTGCCAGCAGTTCCGGACAGCTGAACACTGAAGCTTTCTTT. It encodes CASSSGQLNTEAFF.

The V call is TRBV10-3, the J call TRBJ1-1; D is perhaps TRBD1 (5 bases). V lost 4 bases and J 4 bases, leaving 10 bases between the germline ends. From germline, CDR1 is ENHRY and CDR2 SYGVKD. This CDR3 has 13 amino acids. The DNA of the CDR3 is TGTGCCATCAGTGCGGGACTAATCACTGAAGCTTTCTTT. Amino acid sequence: CAISAGLITEAFF.

The sample holds one count of this clone. The V gene is TRBV7-2, the J gene TRBJ2-1; no firm D call. Germline V gene lookup returns CDR1 SGHTA and CDR2 FQGNSA. The CDR3 spans 14 residues. V was clipped by 1 base and J by 4 bases, with 8 bases between them. CDR3 sequence: CASSLVPDYNEQFF. The DNA for the CDR3 is TGTGCCAGCAGCTTAGTTCCAGATTACAATGAGCAGTTCTTC.

The J gene is TRBJ1-1, the V gene TRBV21-1; the D call of TRBD1 is as the table states it, not checked on the DNA. TRBV21-1 is annotated as a pseudogene. The CDR3 spans 16 residues. The CDR3 DNA follows: TGTGCCAGCAGTTCTCGAAGGCGACAGGGGTACACTGAAGCTTTCTTT. The encoded protein is CASSSRRRQGYTEAFF.

The sample holds one count of this clone. This chain joins TRBV5-4 and TRBJ2-1; no definite D call. The CDR3 spans 16 residues. V lost 1 base and J lost 0, with 11 bases in between. In germline, CDR1 is SGHNT, CDR2 YYREEE (reference sequence). The CDR3 loop reads CASSLLPVGSYNEQFF. CDR3 bases: TGTGCCAGCAGCTTGCTTCCGGTTGGCTCCTACAATGAGCAGTTCTTC.

This chain joins TRBV7-9 and TRBJ2-7; maybe TRBD1 (5 bases). CDR3 length: 13 residues. Germline CDR1 is SEHNR and CDR2 is FQNEAQ (reference sequence). Between the trimmed V and J ends, which lost 4 bases and 6 bases, there was a span of 13 bases. The CDR3 sequence: CASSSGLTREQYF. CDR3 coding DNA: TGTGCCAGCAGCTCAGGGTTGACGCGCGAGCAGTACTTC.

The CDR3 coding sequence is TGTGCCAGCGCGCAGCGGGGCAAAGAAAGGACCGGGGAGCTGTTTTTT. Translated, it gives CASAQRGKERTGELFF. The rearrangement joins TRBV27 to TRBJ2-2; TRBD2 matches at 7 bases. Germline V gives CDR1 MNHEY, CDR2 SMNVEV (reference sequence). The V and J ends lost 8 bases and 5 bases, in that order; junction bases with no gene match: 14. CDR3 length: 16 amino acids.

This clone was detected only a few times. This rearrangement joins TRBV7-3 to TRBJ2-3; 8 bases are shared with TRBD2. Germline V lookup: CDR1 SGHTA, CDR2 FQGTGA. This CDR3 has 16 residues. J gave up 1 base and V 2 bases, and 5 bases lay outside the gene matches. In DNA form, the CDR3 reads TGTGCCAGCAGCTTACTCCCAGCGGGAGGCACAGATACGCAGTATTTT. Its protein product is CASSLLPAGGTDTQYF.

The chain uses TRBV7-2 and TRBJ2-5, with D perhaps matching TRBD2 (5 bases). The CDR3 has 14 amino acids. CDR1 and CDR2 (germline): SGHTA, FQGNSA. V was clipped by 4 bases and J by 0 bases, with 9 bases between them. The CDR3 DNA is TGTGCCAGCAGCTACCGACTAAACCAAGAGACCCAGTACTTC. Its translation is CASSYRLNQETQYF.

The chain joins TRBV6-6 to TRBJ2-5; D gene unclear. Looked up from germline, CDR1 is MNHNY and CDR2 is SVGAGI (reference sequence). This CDR3 comprises 12 residues. The ends were cut back, 2 bases at V and 3 bases at J, with 4 bases in the middle. CDR3 DNA: TGTGCCAGCAGTTACCCAAAAGAGACCCAGTACTTC. Residues: CASSYPKETQYF.